A single sample is the source of the 4 T cell receptor beta chains below, sequenced in a study of cytomegalovirus exposure and HLA in healthy donors (dated by TCRdb to 2016 to 2017). The library was built by means of the immunoSEQ multiplex PCR assay. For the multiplex PCR, a mixture combining 60 forward primers for TCR Vbeta segments and 13 reverse primers for TCR Jbeta segments was used. Not all clones reach the TCRdb copy of this immuneACCESS table, which keeps in-frame sequences only. Checked studies attribute under half of the gap to unresolved V genes and leave the rest unexplained. The sample table lists 130,000 to 150,000 clones, around 77% of them with a count of one. The biggest ten clones account for under 5.5% of the sample. The sequenced material came from PBMCs. These receptors were taken from a woman aged 45-59 years in good health and CMV-seronegative.

V gene TRBV28 combines with J gene TRBJ2-7; D may be TRBD2 (7 bases). This CDR3 has 11 residues. V shed 7 bases and J shed 9 bases, with 13 bases lying between them. Germline CDR1 and CDR2: MDHEN and SYDVKM. In nucleotides, the CDR3 is TGTGCCAGCATGGGGGGGCTAGGGCAGTACTTC. Its translation is CASMGGLGQYF.

The chain links TRBV18 to TRBJ1-4, with a weak D call TRBD1 (6 bases). The germline CDR1 and CDR2 sequences are KGHSH and LQKENI. This CDR3 is 16 amino acids long. Between the trimmed V and J ends, which lost 6 bases and 0 bases, there was a span of 14 bases. The CDR3 DNA follows: TGTGCCAGCTCGCAAAGACAGGTATCAACTAATGAAAAACTGTTTTTT. It specifies CASSQRQVSTNEKLFF.

There are a few counts of this clone. The chain uses TRBV7-9 and TRBJ1-1; D is perhaps TRBD1 (6 bases). There are 12 residues in the CDR3. V shed 3 bases and J shed 8 bases, with 10 bases lying between them. CDR1 is SEHNR, CDR2 FQNEAQ, per germline (reference sequence). The CDR3 here is CASSFGQREAFF. The CDR3 nucleotides are TGTGCCAGCAGCTTTGGACAGAGAGAAGCTTTCTTT.

V is TRBV29-1 and J is TRBJ1-2, with 7 bases aligning to TRBD1. The CDR3 extends over 11 amino acids. After removal of 6 bases from V and 4 bases from J, the junction contained 2 bases not matched to a gene. Germline values: CDR1 SQVTM, CDR2 ANQGSEA. The CDR3, as DNA: TGCAGCGTCGGGACAGTCTATGGCTACACCTTC. It codes for CSVGTVYGYTF. Full variable domain (outside the CDR3, taken from reference TRBV29-1 and TRBJ1-2): SAVISQKPSRDICQRGTSLTIQCQVDSQVTMMFWYRQQPGQSLTLIATANQGSEATYESGFVIDKFPISRPNLTFSTLTVSNMSPEDSSIYLCSVGTVYGYTFGSGTRLTVV.